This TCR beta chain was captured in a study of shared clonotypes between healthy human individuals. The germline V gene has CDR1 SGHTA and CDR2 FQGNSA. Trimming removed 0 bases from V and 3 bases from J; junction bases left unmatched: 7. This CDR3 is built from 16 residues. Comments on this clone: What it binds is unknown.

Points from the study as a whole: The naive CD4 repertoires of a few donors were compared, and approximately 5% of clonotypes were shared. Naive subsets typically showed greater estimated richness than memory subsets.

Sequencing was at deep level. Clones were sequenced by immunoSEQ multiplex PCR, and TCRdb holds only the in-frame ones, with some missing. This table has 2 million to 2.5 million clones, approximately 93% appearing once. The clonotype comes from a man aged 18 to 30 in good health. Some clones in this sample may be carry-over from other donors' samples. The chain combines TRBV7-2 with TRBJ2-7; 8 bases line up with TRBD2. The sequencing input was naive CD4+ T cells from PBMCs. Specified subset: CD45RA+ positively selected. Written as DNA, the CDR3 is TGTGCCAGCAGCTTAGCAGGCAGCGGGAGATACTACGAGCAGTACTTC. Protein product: CASSLAGSGRYYEQYF.